These 21 T cell receptor beta chains came from one sample sequenced in a study of Graves' ophthalmopathy and Graves' hyperthyroidism. Amplifying from RNA transcripts, the study obtained TCR beta CDR3 regions. HTBI primers served in a first-round RT-PCR, which a second-round multiplex PCR followed. From the multiplex PCR reads, TCRdb called clonotypes with MiXCR, one entry per CDR3 protein. The sample lists 1 million to 1.3 million distinct CDR3 sequences, 36% occurring once. Specimen: peripheral blood or thyroid tissue (not recorded which). The receptors derive from an adult man with Graves' hyperthyroidism.

The sample holds many counts of this clonotype. The chain recombines TRBV2 with TRBJ2-5, with 10 bases lining up with TRBD1. CDR1 is SNHLY, CDR2 FYNNEI, per germline. The CDR3 has 14 residues. V shed 5 bases and J 4 bases; nucleotides not matched to a gene: 4. The CDR3 DNA reads TGTGCCAGCAGTTTCAGGACAGGGGGAGAGACCCAGTACTTC. It encodes CASSFRTGGETQYF.

In its sample, this clonotype was seen once. Germline and junction disagree at one end, which may indicate a read error. The CDR3 DNA is TGTGCCGCCAGCAGAGGCGGCTCTGGGGCCAACGTCCTGACTTTC. Translation: CAASRGGSGANVLTF. The V and J genes are TRBV15 and TRBJ2-6; D not resolved. CDR3 length: 15 amino acids. In germline, CDR1 is LNHNV, CDR2 YYDKDF (reference sequence).

This clonotype has only one observation. The chain joins TRBV7-2 to TRBJ2-7, with D hard to call. The CDR3 totals 15 residues. From germline, CDR1 is SGHTA and CDR2 FQGNSA. The V gene lost 6 bases and the J gene lost 7 bases, with 22 bases spanning the gap. The CDR3: CASSGNAMSYNEQYF. CDR3 sequence (DNA): TGTGCCAGCAGTGGGAACGCCATGTCCTACAATGAGCAGTACTTC.

This clonotype was picked up a small number of times. The chain links TRBV12-3 or TRBV12-4 to TRBJ2-7; D unresolved. Trimming took 6 bases from V and 7 from J, leaving 13 bases between them. This CDR3 spans 12 amino acids. The CDR3 loop reads CASRSERREQYF. The CDR3 DNA is TGTGCCAGCAGGTCAGAACGAAGAGAGCAGTACTTC.

The chain carries TRBV2 and TRBJ2-5, with 7 positions matching TRBD1. This CDR3 is 13 amino acids long. Trimming cost V 6 bases and J 3 bases; bases outside gene matches: 4. CDR1 and CDR2 (germline): SNHLY, FYNNEI. CDR3 loop: CASRRGREETQYF. The CDR3 region has the DNA TGTGCCAGCAGAAGGGGGCGGGAAGAGACCCAGTACTTC. Full variable domain (missing parts from reference TRBV2 and TRBJ2-5): EPEVTQTPSHQVTQMGQEVILRCVPISNHLYFYWYRQILGQKVEFLVSFYNNEISEKSEIFDDQFSVERPDGSNFTLKIRSTKLEDSAMYFCASRRGREETQYFGPGTRLLVL.

This clonotype was seen at least ten times. This chain uses TRBV29-1 with TRBJ2-5; 11 positions agree with TRBD2. The J segment lost 4 bases and the V segment lost 8 bases, leaving 6 bases of the junction unmatched. The V gene's germline CDR1 is SQVTM and CDR2 ANQGSEA. CDR3 size: 13 residues. The CDR3: CSCRLAGRETQYF. For the CDR3, the DNA is TGCAGCTGTCGACTAGCGGGAAGAGAGACCCAGTACTTC.

As to this clonotype: Given a much more abundant clone one base away, this may be a read error. This chain connects TRBV19 to TRBJ2-2; TRBD1 is a possible D gene (6 bases). The V end lost 10 bases, the J end lost 4 bases, and 10 bases lay between the germline ends. This CDR3 has 12 amino acids. The germline gives CDR1 LNHDA, CDR2 SQIVND (reference sequence). Written as DNA, the CDR3 is TGTGCCACGCAGGGGTGCACCGGGGAGCTGTTTTTT. It is translated as CATQGCTGELFF.

This clonotype was seen many times. V gene TRBV20-1 combines with J gene TRBJ1-5, with D possibly TRBD1 on 5 matching bases. This CDR3 spans 18 amino acids. CDR1 and CDR2 from the germline V gene are DFQATT and SNEGSKA (reference sequence). V lost 1 base and J lost 1, with 20 bases in between. CDR3 region: CSARGAFWGQRSNQPQHF. The DNA for the CDR3 is TGCAGTGCTAGAGGGGCATTTTGGGGCCAGAGAAGCAATCAGCCCCAGCATTTT.

This chain joins TRBV15 and TRBJ2-3, with TRBD2 as a possible D gene (5 bases). The V gene's germline CDR1 is LNHNV and CDR2 YYDKDF (reference sequence). The length of the CDR3 is 12 residues. Between the trimmed V and J ends, which lost 6 bases and 6 bases, there was a span of 10 bases. DNA of the CDR3: TGTGCCACCAGGCGAACGGGGGATACGCAGTATTTT. Residues: CATRRTGDTQYF. Based on the CDR3 plus reference TRBV15 and TRBJ2-3, the full variable domain is DAMVIQNPRYQVTQFGKPVTLSCSQTLNHNVMYWYQQKSSQAPKLLFHYYDKDFNNEADTPDNFQSRRPNTSFCFLDIRSPGLGDTAMYLCATRRTGDTQYFGPGTRLTVL.

A note on this clonotype: With a much larger clone just one base away, this may be a read error. The chain uses TRBV19 and TRBJ1-2; D is unclear. The CDR3 is 12 residues long. Looked up from germline, CDR1 is LNHDA and CDR2 is SQIVND (reference sequence). CDR3 DNA sequence: TGTGCCAGTAGTATGGCCTTCGGTGGCCACACCTTC. Protein: CASSMAFGGHTF.

The V and J genes are TRBV10-1 and TRBJ2-7; 11 positions agree with TRBD2. This CDR3 region has 14 residues. Unmatched junction bases numbered 5, after V lost 6 bases and J lost 4 bases. Germline CDR1 and CDR2: WNHNN and SYGVQD (reference sequence). The CDR3 is CASRGGLAEYEQYF. The CDR3 bases are TGCGCCAGCAGAGGGGGACTAGCGGAATACGAGCAGTACTTC.

A remark on this clonotype: One end of the junction does not line up with germline, which may come from a read error. The chain joins TRBV20-1 to TRBJ2-3; D not resolved. Germline-derived CDR1 and CDR2 are DFQATT and SNEGSKA (reference sequence). The CDR3 has 11 amino acids. The DNA for the CDR3 is TGCAGCGCTATGCGCACAGATACGCAGTATTTT. It encodes CSAMRTDTQYF.

This clonotype has just a few counts. J is TRBJ1-5 and V is TRBV20-1, with 9 bases matching TRBD1. The J segment lost 0 bases and the V segment lost 7 bases, leaving 10 bases of the junction unmatched. The germline V gene has CDR1 DFQATT and CDR2 SNEGSKA (reference sequence). The CDR3 is 16 amino acids. The CDR3 reads CSGWDRVRGSNQPQHF. The CDR3 DNA reads as TGCAGTGGGTGGGACAGGGTCAGGGGTAGCAATCAGCCCCAGCATTTT.

The rearrangement links TRBV7-9 to TRBJ1-6; the D is unclear. The CDR3 runs to 16 residues. With 5 bases removed from V and 8 bases from J, the gap between germline ends came to 19 bases. Germline CDR1 and CDR2: SEHNR and FQNEAQ (reference sequence). The CDR3 nucleotides read TGTGCCAGCAGCAGCCAAGGCGCAGGCGACTATTCACCCCTCCACTTT. Translated: CASSSQGAGDYSPLHF.

In this sample, this clonotype turned up a few times. A junction boundary mismatches the germline segment, possibly from a read error. The chain recombines TRBV9 with TRBJ2-7, with unresolved D. The germline gives CDR1 SGDLS, CDR2 YYNGEE. The CDR3 has 14 amino acids. The CDR3 nucleotides are TGTGCCAGCAGCGTTCTCAGGCAGTCCTACGAGCAGCACTTC. This codes for CASSVLRQSYEQHF.

With respect to this clonotype: The germline gene is not matched at one end of the junction; a read error may be the cause. The rearrangement joins TRBV6-2 or TRBV6-3 to TRBJ1-2; unclear D gene. Germline CDR1 is MNHEY and CDR2 is SVGEGT. There are 15 residues in the CDR3. The CDR3 loop is CAGSYLINSNYGYTF. The CDR3 bases are TGTGCCGGCAGTTACCTCATCAACAGCAACTATGGCTACACCTTC.

The chain couples TRBV7-2 to TRBJ2-5; the D gene could be TRBD1 or TRBD2 (6 bases each). The CDR3 is 15 amino acids. V lost 5 bases and J 1 base, leaving 14 bases between the germline ends. Germline CDR1 and CDR2: SGHTA and FQGNSA. The CDR3 region is CASSRGTGAQETQYF. CDR3 DNA: TGTGCCAGCAGCCGGGGCACGGGGGCCCAAGAGACCCAGTACTTC.

This clonotype was recorded at least ten times. This chain connects TRBV11-2 to TRBJ1-4, with D unresolved. The germline CDR1 and CDR2 sequences are SGHAT and FQNNGV. The CDR3 is 11 amino acids. V lost 10 bases to trimming and J lost 8 bases, with 11 bases between them. In DNA form, the CDR3 reads TGTGCCACCAGAAAAAGGGAAAAACTGTTTTTT. Its protein product is CATRKREKLFF.

This clonotype showed up many times. The J gene is TRBJ2-7, the V gene TRBV5-1; 8 bases are a match to TRBD1. CDR3 length: 13 amino acids. After removal of 6 bases from V and 6 bases from J, the junction contained 8 bases not matched to a gene. Germline-derived CDR1 and CDR2 are SGHRS and YFSETQ. The CDR3 is CASNDRGAAEQYF. Written as DNA, the CDR3 is TGCGCCAGCAACGACAGGGGAGCGGCCGAGCAGTACTTC. The full variable domain, rest sourced from reference TRBV5-1 and TRBJ2-7, is KAGVTQTPRYLIKTRGQQVTLSCSPISGHRSVSWYQQTPGQGLQFLFEYFSETQRNKGNFPGRFSGRQFSNSRSEMNVSTLELGDSALYLCASNDRGAAEQYFGPGTRLTVT.

This clonotype showed up many times. This chain joins TRBV6-5 and TRBJ1-1; TRBD1 is a possible D gene (5 bases). The CDR3 runs to 15 residues. V dropped 7 bases and J dropped 1 base, with 16 bases sitting between them. CDR1 MNHEY and CDR2 SVGAGI come from the germline V gene. CDR3 protein: CASKRLGTANTEAFF. The CDR3 region has the DNA TGTGCCAGCAAAAGACTGGGGACGGCGAACACTGAAGCTTTCTTT.

This clonotype was observed a few times. The chain is built from TRBV6-1 and TRBJ1-5, with D tentatively TRBD1 (6 bases). Deletions cut 4 bases from V and 5 bases from J, with 18 bases between. CDR3 length: 16 amino acids. Germline V lookup: CDR1 MNHNS, CDR2 SASEGT. The CDR3 sequence is CASSGEPDRPYQPQHF. CDR3 DNA: TGTGCCAGCAGTGGCGAACCCGACAGGCCTTATCAGCCCCAGCATTTT.